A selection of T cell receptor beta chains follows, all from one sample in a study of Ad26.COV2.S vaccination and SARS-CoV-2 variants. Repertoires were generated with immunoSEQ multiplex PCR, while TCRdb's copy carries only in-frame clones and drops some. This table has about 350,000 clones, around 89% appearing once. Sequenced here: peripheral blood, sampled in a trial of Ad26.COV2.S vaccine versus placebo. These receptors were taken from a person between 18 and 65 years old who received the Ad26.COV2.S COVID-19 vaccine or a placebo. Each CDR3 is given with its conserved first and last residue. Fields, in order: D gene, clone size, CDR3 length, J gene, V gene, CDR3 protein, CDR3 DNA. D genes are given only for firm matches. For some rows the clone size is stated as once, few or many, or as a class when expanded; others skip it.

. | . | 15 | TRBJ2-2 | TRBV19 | CASSIVTANTGELFF | TGTGCCAGTAGTATAGTTACAGCAAACACCGGGGAGCTGTTTTTT
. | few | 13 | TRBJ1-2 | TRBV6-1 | CASSETVNYGYTF | TGTGCCAGCAGTGAGACAGTGAACTATGGCTACACCTTC
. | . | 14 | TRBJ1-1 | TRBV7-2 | CASSWARKNTEAFF | TGTGCCAGCAGCTGGGCCCGTAAGAACACTGAAGCTTTCTTT
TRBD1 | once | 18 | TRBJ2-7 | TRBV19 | CASSKSPLGQGDSYEQYF | TGTGCCAGTAGTAAATCCCCCCTGGGACAGGGGGACTCCTACGAGCAGTACTTC
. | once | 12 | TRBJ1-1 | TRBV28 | CASSRAGRGAFF | TGTGCCAGCAGCCGGGCGGGGCGGGGAGCTTTCTTT
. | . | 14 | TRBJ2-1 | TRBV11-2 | CASSLPGLYNEQFF | TGTGCCAGCAGCCTACCAGGACTCTACAATGAGCAGTTCTTC
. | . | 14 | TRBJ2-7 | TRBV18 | CASSPGDSSYEQYF | TGTGCCAGCTCACCGGGTGACTCCTCCTACGAGCAGTACTTC
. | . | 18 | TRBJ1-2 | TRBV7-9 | CASSLILWVGRGSYGYTF | TGTGCCAGCAGCTTAATCCTATGGGTTGGCAGGGGTTCCTATGGCTACACCTTC
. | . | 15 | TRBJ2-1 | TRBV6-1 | CASSDLGVSYNEQFF | TGTGCCAGCAGTGATCTAGGGGTCTCCTACAATGAGCAGTTCTTC
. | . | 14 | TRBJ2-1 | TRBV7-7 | CASSRGLKGDEQFF | TGTGCCAGCAGTAGGGGTTTGAAGGGCGATGAGCAGTTCTTC
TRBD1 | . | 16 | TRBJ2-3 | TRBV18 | CASSTDREVGTDTQYF | TGTGCCAGCTCCACGGACAGGGAGGTCGGCACAGATACGCAGTATTTT
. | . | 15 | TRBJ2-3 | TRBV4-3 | CASSQERVSTDTQYF | TGCGCCAGCAGCCAAGAGAGGGTGAGCACAGATACGCAGTATTTT
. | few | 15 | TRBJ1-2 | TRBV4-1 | CASSQVPDSPDGYTF | TGCGCCAGCAGCCAAGTGCCCGACAGCCCAGATGGCTACACCTTC
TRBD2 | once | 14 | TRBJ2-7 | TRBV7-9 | CASNPTGGDYEQYF | TGTGCCAGCAACCCAACGGGGGGAGATTACGAGCAGTACTTC
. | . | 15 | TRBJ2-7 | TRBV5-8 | CASSYSYLSSYEQYF | TGTGCCAGCAGCTACTCATATCTGAGCTCCTACGAGCAGTACTTC
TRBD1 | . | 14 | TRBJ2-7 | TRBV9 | CASSPSGQGREQYF | TGTGCCAGCAGCCCCTCGGGACAGGGCCGCGAGCAGTACTTC
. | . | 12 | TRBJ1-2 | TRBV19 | CASGPRTYGYTF | TGTGCCAGTGGGCCCAGGACCTATGGCTACACCTTC
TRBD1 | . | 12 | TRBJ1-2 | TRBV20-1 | CSASRQGYGYTF | TGCAGTGCTAGTAGACAGGGCTATGGCTACACCTTC
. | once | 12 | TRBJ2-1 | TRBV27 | CASSPTGTTEFF | TGTGCCAGCAGTCCAACCGGGACCACGGAGTTCTTC
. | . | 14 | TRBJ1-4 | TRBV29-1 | CSVEGDRKNEKLFF | TGCAGCGTCGAAGGGGACCGAAAGAATGAAAAACTGTTTTTT
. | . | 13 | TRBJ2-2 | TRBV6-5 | CASSYDHTGELFF | TGTGCCAGCAGTTACGACCACACCGGGGAGCTGTTTTTT
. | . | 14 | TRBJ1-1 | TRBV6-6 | CASSYSSKNTEAFF | TGTGCCAGCAGTTACTCGAGCAAGAACACTGAAGCTTTCTTT
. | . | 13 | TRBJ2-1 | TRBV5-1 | CASSLDTGNEQFF | TGCGCCAGCAGCTTGGACACGGGCAATGAGCAGTTCTTC
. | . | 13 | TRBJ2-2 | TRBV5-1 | CASSPGDTGELFF | TGCGCCAGCAGCCCCGGCGACACCGGGGAGCTGTTTTTT
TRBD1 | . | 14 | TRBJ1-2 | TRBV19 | CASSLTGELSGYTF | TGTGCCAGTAGCCTGACAGGGGAATTAAGTGGCTACACCTTC
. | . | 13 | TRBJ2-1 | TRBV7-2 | CASSVDSYNEQFF | TGTGCCAGCAGCGTAGACAGTTACAATGAGCAGTTCTTC
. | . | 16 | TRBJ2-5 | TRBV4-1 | CASSQDGGARRETQYF | TGCGCCAGCAGCCAAGATGGGGGCGCGAGAAGAGAGACCCAGTACTTC